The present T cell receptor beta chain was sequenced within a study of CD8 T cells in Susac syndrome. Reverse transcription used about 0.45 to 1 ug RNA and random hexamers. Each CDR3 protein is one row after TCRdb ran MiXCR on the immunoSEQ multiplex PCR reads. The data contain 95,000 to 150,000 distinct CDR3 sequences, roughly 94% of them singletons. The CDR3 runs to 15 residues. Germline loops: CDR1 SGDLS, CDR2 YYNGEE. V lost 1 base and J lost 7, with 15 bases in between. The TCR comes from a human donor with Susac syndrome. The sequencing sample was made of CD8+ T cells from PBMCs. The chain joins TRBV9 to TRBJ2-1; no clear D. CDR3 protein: CASSVPNVQSNEQFF. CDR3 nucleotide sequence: TGTGCCAGCAGCGTACCGAATGTCCAGTCGAATGAGCAGTTCTTC.